This T cell receptor beta chain emerged from a study of shared clonotypes between healthy human individuals. The wider study: In total, the donors were a couple of women and a few men aged 18 to 49. Study-wide results and caveats: The study generally estimated greater richness for naive than memory subsets.

It was into CD45RA+ naive and CD45RA-negative memory subsets that the CD4+ cells were split. This clone was detected only a few times. Its antigen is as yet unknown. Profiling relied on immunoSEQ multiplex PCR, and the TCRdb table lists in-frame clones only, not all of them. The repertoire holds roughly 2 million clones, with approximately 94% as singletons. The receptor comes from a man younger than 35 in good health. Sequencing used naive CD4+ T cells sorted from blood. The subset here: CD45RA+ positively selected.

The CDR3 DNA is TGCGCCAGCAGCCAAGGACATATGAACACTGAAGCTTTCTTT. Translation: CASSQGHMNTEAFF. This chain joins TRBV4-1 and TRBJ1-1, with unresolved D. The germline V gene has CDR1 MGHRA and CDR2 YSYEKL. This CDR3 is built from 14 residues. V was cut by 1 base and J by 0 bases, with 6 bases left in between.